The 19 T cell receptor beta chains reported below all come from one sample, sequenced in a study of naive and memory T cell subsets. An equimolar mix of two oligonucleotides served as the beta constant-region primer for TRBC1 and TRBC2. Each CDR3 protein gets one entry after TCRdb re-called the UMI-ligation and nested PCR reads with MiXCR. The data hold some 36,000 distinct CDR3 sequences, with 13% observed a single time. The specimen sequenced was effector memory CD4+ T cells from blood. Regarding subset: effector memory, CD45RA- CD27-. The receptors were sampled from a human donor in good health.

The V gene is TRBV2, the J gene TRBJ2-1; D uncertain. CDR1 and CDR2 from the germline V gene are SNHLY and FYNNEI. V was clipped by 4 bases and J by 0 bases, with 10 bases between them. The CDR3 is 15 residues long. This chain's CDR3 is CASSVGCSSYNEQFF. The CDR3 region has the DNA TGTGCCAGCAGTGTTGGTTGCAGCTCCTACAATGAGCAGTTCTTC. Based on the CDR3 plus reference TRBV2 and TRBJ2-1, the full variable domain is EPEVTQTPSHQVTQMGQEVILRCVPISNHLYFYWYRQILGQKVEFLVSFYNNEISEKSEIFDDQFSVERPDGSNFTLKIRSTKLEDSAMYFCASSVGCSSYNEQFFGPGTRLTVL.

This clonotype was seen a handful of times. The V gene is TRBV29-1, the J gene TRBJ2-1; the D is unclear. Germline V gene lookup returns CDR1 SQVTM and CDR2 ANQGSEA. V was clipped by 4 bases and J by 4 bases, with 5 bases between them. The CDR3 covers 11 residues. The CDR3 DNA reads as TGCAGCGTTGCTGAGTACAATGAGCAGTTCTTC. Encoded protein: CSVAEYNEQFF.

This clonotype was found many times. The V and J genes are TRBV20-1 and TRBJ2-7; tentatively, D is TRBD2 (6 bases). This CDR3 has 13 amino acids. V was clipped by 5 bases and J by 3 bases, with 14 bases between them. Germline V gene sequence: CDR1 DFQATT, CDR2 SNEGSKA (reference sequence). The CDR3 spells CSAPRGINYEQYF. In DNA, the CDR3 is TGCAGTGCTCCACGGGGGATAAACTACGAGCAGTACTTC.

This clonotype was recorded only once. At one end the junction does not follow the germline gene, possibly because of a read error. V is TRBV23-1 and J is TRBJ2-1; 11 bases map to TRBD2. TRBV23-1 is known as an ORF, though its function is uncertain. This CDR3 is built from 16 residues. CDR3 nucleotides: TGCGCCAGCAGTATAGCGGGAGGGTCCCTTAACAATGAGCGGTTCTTC. This codes for CASSIAGGSLNNERFF.

This clonotype was seen repeatedly, ten times or more. This sequence may be a read error, since a much larger clone differs from it by one base. This chain connects TRBV20-1 to TRBJ2-3, with D unresolved. The CDR3 contains 16 residues. The germline V gene encodes CDR1 DFQATT and CDR2 SNEGSKA (reference sequence). Trimming shortened V by 5 bases and J by 2 bases, and 20 bases separated the two germline ends. CDR3 sequence reads: CSAGTRAHVYTDTQYF. CDR3 bases: TGCAGTGCTGGCACCCGGGCCCACGTTTACACAGATACGCAGTATTTT.

The V gene is TRBV5-6, the J gene TRBJ2-2, with D perhaps TRBD1 or TRBD2 (5 bases each). Trimming shortened V by 3 bases and J by 4 bases, and 7 bases separated the two germline ends. CDR1 and CDR2 (germline): SGHDT, YYEEEE. The CDR3 spans 13 residues. The CDR3 here is CASSWDLTGELFF. The CDR3 DNA sequence: TGTGCCAGCAGCTGGGACCTCACCGGGGAGCTGTTTTTT.

This clonotype was counted between two and nine times. J is TRBJ1-2 and V is TRBV7-8; 8 bases agree with TRBD1. This CDR3 is 16 amino acids long. Unmatched junction bases numbered 8, after V lost 2 bases and J lost 3 bases. CDR1 SGHVS and CDR2 FQNEAQ come from the germline V gene. The CDR3 DNA reads TGTGCCAGCAGCTTACCCCAGGGGGCCCTGGACTATGGCTACACCTTC. Encoded protein: CASSLPQGALDYGYTF. The full variable domain, in which reference TRBV7-8 and TRBJ1-2 provide the parts outside the CDR3, is GAGVSQSPRYKVAKRGQDVALRCDPISGHVSLFWYQQALGQGPEFLTYFQNEAQLDKSGLPSDRFFAERPEGSVSTLKIQRTQQEDSAVYLCASSLPQGALDYGYTFGSGTRLTVV.

This clonotype was recorded many times. V usage is TRBV29-1 and J usage is TRBJ2-1; 13 bases map to TRBD2. This CDR3 has 17 residues. Losses at the gene ends were 6 bases for V and 6 bases for J; bases not matched to a gene: 14. Germline assignment: CDR1 SQVTM and CDR2 ANQGSEA. The CDR3: CSVDETSGRFLVNEQFF. The DNA for the CDR3 is TGCAGCGTCGACGAGACTAGCGGGAGGTTTCTTGTCAATGAGCAGTTCTTC.

The chain recombines TRBV20-1 with TRBJ2-7; D tentatively fits TRBD1 or TRBD2 (5 bases each). The CDR3 is made up of 13 amino acids. V was clipped by 2 bases and J by 3 bases, with 11 bases between them. Germline CDR1 DFQATT, CDR2 SNEGSKA (reference sequence). CDR3 protein: CSARRGRFYEQYF. Here the CDR3 DNA reads TGCAGTGCTAGACGGGGACGCTTCTACGAGCAGTACTTC.

The chain is built from TRBV2 and TRBJ2-5; no clear D gene. Germline V CDR1 and CDR2: SNHLY, FYNNEI. The CDR3 has 18 residues. Trimming took off 1 base at V and 5 bases at J, with 23 bases between the two ends. CDR3 sequence reads: CASSEDSRVVGPLETQYF. CDR3 coding DNA: TGTGCCAGCAGTGAAGATTCAAGGGTTGTGGGCCCCCTCGAGACCCAGTACTTC.

This clonotype was seen more than once but under ten times. V is TRBV3-1 and J is TRBJ1-5, with TRBD1 as a possible D gene (5 bases). Germline values: CDR1 LGHDT, CDR2 YNNKEL (reference sequence). CDR3 size: 18 residues. Trimming shortened V by 1 base and J by 2 bases, and 18 bases separated the two germline ends. The CDR3 coding sequence is TGTGCCAGCAGCCAAGCAACTGCCGGGGGAGGGGGCAATCAGCCCCAGCATTTT. It is translated as CASSQATAGGGGNQPQHF.

CDR3 DNA: TGTGCCAGCAGTATCTTTAGCGGGAGCTACGAGCAGTACTTC. Protein product: CASSIFSGSYEQYF. This chain joins TRBV12-3 or TRBV12-4 and TRBJ2-7, with 9 positions matching TRBD2. The CDR3 is made up of 14 amino acids. J gave up 3 bases and V 5 bases, and 5 bases lay outside the gene matches.

In this sample, this clonotype turned up a few times. The gene calls are TRBV5-4 and TRBJ1-2; TRBD1 is a possible D gene (6 bases). In germline, CDR1 is SGHNT, CDR2 YYREEE (reference sequence). CDR3 length: 17 amino acids. V lost 0 bases, J lost 3 bases, and 18 bases lay in between. CDR3 in DNA: TGTGCCAGCAGCTTGGGTGCCACAGGGAGAACGGACTATGGCTACACCTTC. Protein product: CASSLGATGRTDYGYTF.

This clonotype was recorded a few times. The V gene is TRBV10-3, the J gene TRBJ2-2; TRBD1 agrees at 7 bases. CDR1 ENHRY and CDR2 SYGVKD come from the germline V gene. The J segment lost 6 bases and the V segment lost 9 bases, leaving 7 bases of the junction unmatched. This CDR3 has 13 amino acids. CDR3 region: CAISEGAAGELFF. The CDR3 DNA follows: TGTGCCATATCTGAGGGGGCTGCCGGGGAGCTGTTTTTT.

This clonotype showed up many times. The V gene is TRBV5-1, the J gene TRBJ2-1, with D perhaps TRBD2 (7 bases). This CDR3 is 16 amino acids long. Germline CDR1 SGHRS, CDR2 YFSETQ. Trimming left V 0 bases short and J 8 bases short, with 18 bases between. This chain's CDR3 is CASSLGGGASWDEQFF. The CDR3 DNA sequence: TGCGCCAGCAGCTTGGGGGGGGGCGCAAGTTGGGATGAGCAGTTCTTC.

This clonotype was seen only once. The CDR3 loop reads CASSGKAGELFF. The CDR3 DNA reads TGTGCCAGCAGTGGGAAGGCCGGGGAGCTGTTTTTT. V gene TRBV12-3 or TRBV12-4 combines with J gene TRBJ2-2; D remains unclear. This CDR3 region has 12 residues. The V end was cut by 5 bases, the J end by 6 bases, with 7 bases between.

In this sample, this clonotype turned up once. The chain has TRBV19 and TRBJ2-5; TRBD1 agrees at 7 bases. The V gene's germline CDR1 is LNHDA and CDR2 SQIVND (reference sequence). The CDR3 consists of 13 residues. J gave up 5 bases and V 9 bases, and 9 bases lay outside the gene matches. Here the CDR3 reads CASARGQWETQYF. Here the CDR3 DNA reads TGTGCCAGCGCGAGGGGGCAGTGGGAGACCCAGTACTTC.

In its sample, this clonotype was seen many times. V gene TRBV7-8 combines with J gene TRBJ1-6; D remains ambiguous. CDR3 length: 17 residues. The germline CDR1 and CDR2 sequences are SGHVS and FQNEAQ. Between the trimmed V and J ends, which lost 3 bases and 0 bases, there was a span of 12 bases. CDR3 protein: CASSFMVGSSYNSPLHF. In DNA form, the CDR3 reads TGTGCCAGCAGCTTTATGGTGGGGAGCTCCTATAATTCACCCCTCCACTTT.

This clonotype was seen once. This clone may be a read error of a much larger clone one base away. The chain recombines TRBV5-1 with TRBJ2-6, with TRBD1 as a possible D gene (6 bases). The CDR3 spans 16 residues. Per the germline V gene, CDR1 is SGHRS and CDR2 is YFSETQ. V lost 8 bases, J lost 0 bases, and 15 bases lay in between. In nucleotides, the CDR3 is TGCGCCAGTGCGACAGGCCCCTGCTCTGGGGCCAACGTCCTGACTTTC. Its protein product is CASATGPCSGANVLTF. Drawing the rest from reference TRBV5-1 and TRBJ2-6, the complete variable domain is KAGVTQTPRYLIKTRGQQVTLSCSPISGHRSVSWYQQTPGQGLQFLFEYFSETQRNKGNFPGRFSGRQFSNSRSEMNVSTLELGDSALYLCASATGPCSGANVLTFGAGSRLTVL.